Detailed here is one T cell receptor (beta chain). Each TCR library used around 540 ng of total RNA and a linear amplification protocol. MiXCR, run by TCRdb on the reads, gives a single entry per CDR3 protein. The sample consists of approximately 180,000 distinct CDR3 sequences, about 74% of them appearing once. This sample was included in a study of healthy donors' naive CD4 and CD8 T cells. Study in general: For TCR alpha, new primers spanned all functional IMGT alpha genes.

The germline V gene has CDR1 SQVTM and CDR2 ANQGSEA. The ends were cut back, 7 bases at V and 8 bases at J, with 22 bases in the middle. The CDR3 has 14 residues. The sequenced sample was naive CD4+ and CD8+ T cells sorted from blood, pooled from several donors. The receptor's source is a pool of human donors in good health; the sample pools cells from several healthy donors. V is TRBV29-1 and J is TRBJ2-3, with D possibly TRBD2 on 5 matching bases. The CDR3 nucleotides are TGCAGCGAAAGGAGATCCGGGAAGGAGAGTACGCAGTATTTT. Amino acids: CSERRSGKESTQYF.